A single sample gave rise to the 12 T cell receptor beta chains below, sequenced in a study of Tregs in tolerant kidney transplant recipients. The data were produced by immunoSEQ multiplex PCR, yet TCRdb's version contains in-frame clones alone and is incomplete. The table shows about 94,000 clones, with 93% occurring only once. This sample comprised CD4+ T cells from blood, obtained before the transplant. The receptors were sampled from a human donor who received a combined kidney and bone marrow transplant.

V usage is TRBV30 and J usage is TRBJ2-2, with 9 bases lining up with TRBD2. From germline, CDR1 is GTSNPN and CDR2 SVGIG (reference sequence). This CDR3 comprises 13 residues. V was clipped by 8 bases and J by 2 bases; unmatched bases: 3. The CDR3 region is CAGGLANTGELFF. The CDR3 region has the DNA TGTGCCGGGGGACTAGCAAACACCGGGGAGCTGTTTTTT.

The gene calls are TRBV29-1 and TRBJ1-3; unclear D gene. V lost 1 base and J lost 2, with 9 bases in between. The CDR3 extends over 14 amino acids. Germline lookup yields CDR1 SQVTM and CDR2 ANQGSEA. The CDR3 nucleotides read TGCAGCGTTGAAGTGAGGGTACCTGGAAACACCATATATTTT. Its translation is CSVEVRVPGNTIYF.

The rearrangement links TRBV7-9 to TRBJ1-6; D not certain. V dropped 2 bases and J dropped 7 bases, with 12 bases sitting between them. Germline loops: CDR1 SEHNR, CDR2 FQNEAQ (reference sequence). The CDR3 consists of 15 residues. The CDR3 DNA sequence: TGTGCCAGCAGCTTAAGTAACGGAGAGAATTCACCCCTCCACTTT. Protein product: CASSLSNGENSPLHF.

The chain links TRBV18 to TRBJ1-6, with 7 positions matching TRBD1. V shed 3 bases and J 5 bases; nucleotides not matched to a gene: 10. Per the germline V gene, CDR1 is KGHSH and CDR2 is LQKENI. This CDR3 is 17 amino acids long. The CDR3 sequence: CASSPRGAPRDNSPLHF. CDR3 nucleotide sequence: TGTGCCAGCTCACCCAGGGGGGCCCCGCGGGATAATTCACCCCTCCACTTT.

For this clone: Within the sample, other DNA sequences also encode this same CDR3. CDR3 sequence (DNA): TGCGCCAGCAGCCCAGGGGGGTCCGGAAACACCATATATTTT. This translates into CASSPGGSGNTIYF. This chain links TRBV5-1 with TRBJ1-3; 7 bases align to TRBD1. V shed 4 bases, J shed 4 bases, and the junction held 5 bases outside the gene matches. CDR1 and CDR2 from the germline V gene are SGHRS and YFSETQ. This CDR3 has 14 residues.

The chain is built from TRBV6-1 and TRBJ2-1; D not resolved. The germline V and J ends were trimmed by 1 base and 5 bases, with 6 bases remaining between them. This CDR3 has 13 residues. Germline V gene data show CDR1 as MNHNS and CDR2 as SASEGT. CDR3 sequence reads: CASSEVTDNEQFF. CDR3 DNA sequence: TGTGCCAGCAGTGAAGTCACGGACAATGAGCAGTTCTTC.

As to this clone: Other DNA sequences from this sample encode an identical CDR3 as well. This chain joins TRBV6-5 and TRBJ1-6; no definite D call. Trimming left V 2 bases short and J 0 bases short, with 8 bases between. CDR1 and CDR2 from the germline V gene are MNHEY and SVGAGI. The CDR3 has 16 amino acids. The CDR3 region has the DNA TGTGCCAGCAGTTACCATACGAGCTCCTATAATTCACCCCTCCACTTT. It translates to CASSYHTSSYNSPLHF.

The chain recombines TRBV27 with TRBJ2-7; the D gene is possibly TRBD2 (6 bases). The CDR3 consists of 16 residues. Trimming left V 0 bases short and J 3 bases short, with 15 bases between. Germline V lookup: CDR1 MNHEY, CDR2 SMNVEV (reference sequence). Written as DNA, the CDR3 is TGTGCCAGCAGTTTATCCGGAGTTGGCGGGATCTACGAGCAGTACTTC. Protein: CASSLSGVGGIYEQYF.

The V call is TRBV27, the J call TRBJ2-7, with 10 bases matching TRBD1. Germline values: CDR1 MNHEY, CDR2 SMNVEV (reference sequence). There are 16 residues in the CDR3. Trimming at V came to 5 bases and at J to 2 bases, leaving 9 bases not matched to a gene. The CDR3 spells CASSHSGTGAPYEQYF. As DNA, the CDR3 is TGTGCCAGCAGTCACTCCGGGACAGGGGCCCCCTACGAGCAGTACTTC.

The V and J genes are TRBV7-2 and TRBJ1-4; D remains ambiguous. The V and J ends lost 2 bases and 11 bases respectively, with 9 bases between them. Germline V CDR1 and CDR2: SGHTA, FQGNSA. The CDR3 is 12 residues long. In DNA, the CDR3 is TGTGCCAGCAGCTTACTATCGGGGAAACTGTTTTTT. Translated, it gives CASSLLSGKLFF.

The rearrangement uses TRBV30 and TRBJ2-1; 8 bases are shared with TRBD1. Trimming cost V 3 bases and J 8 bases; bases outside gene matches: 6. The germline V gene has CDR1 GTSNPN and CDR2 SVGIG (reference sequence). The CDR3 is 13 amino acids. CDR3 in amino acids: CAWSDTTGDEQFF. The CDR3, as DNA: TGTGCCTGGAGCGATACGACAGGGGATGAGCAGTTCTTC.

About this clone: Other DNA sequences in the same sample also yield this CDR3. This rearrangement joins TRBV4-3 to TRBJ2-3; D call uncertain. CDR1 is LGHNA and CDR2 is YSLEER in the germline V gene. The CDR3 is 13 amino acids. Trimming left V 0 bases short and J 6 bases short, with 7 bases between. CDR3 region: CASSQERRDTQYF. CDR3 sequence (DNA): TGCGCCAGCAGCCAAGAGCGGCGTGATACGCAGTATTTT.